This entry concerns a single T cell receptor (beta chain). The sample belongs to a study of blood T cell repertoires in COVID-19. At the level of the study: COVID-19 samples, acute and convalescent, were from the United States, Italy and Spain. From T cells, B-cell-depleted T cells, or PBMCs came the material, which was cDNA or gDNA.

Germline values: CDR1 LNHDA, CDR2 SQIVND (reference sequence). The CDR3 has 14 residues. V was clipped by 4 bases and J by 8 bases, with 14 bases between them. Original processing notes: Counts of nucleated cells, estimated from reference gene primer amplification, were obtained. The data were produced by immunoSEQ multiplex PCR, yet TCRdb's version contains in-frame clones alone and is incomplete. V and J calls and clone size come straight from that table; D and trimming were deduced from the DNA. The table shows under 200,000 clones, with about nine tenths occurring only once. The sequenced sample was peripheral blood. This receptor was obtained from a man aged 50-60 years with acute or convalescent COVID-19. V and J are TRBV19 and TRBJ2-2, with D unclear. CDR3 in amino acids: CASSKNPGSGELFF. The CDR3 DNA reads TGTGCCAGTAGTAAAAACCCCGGGTCGGGGGAGCTGTTTTTT.